The 29 T cell receptor beta chains listed next were all sequenced from one sample in a study of shared clonotypes between healthy human individuals. The protocol was immunoSEQ multiplex PCR, while the TCRdb copy is restricted to in-frame clones and leaves out a portion. The data contain roughly 1,100,000 clones, about 75% of them seen just once; the ten biggest clones take up around 1.5%. Sequencing was done on a sample of memory CD4+ T cells sorted from blood. Subset here: CD45RA-negative fraction. The receptor source for this set is a man aged 18 to 30 in good health.

The chain uses TRBV4-2 and TRBJ1-2, with 8 bases lining up with TRBD1. Trimming at V came to 2 bases and at J to 6 bases, leaving 5 bases not matched to a gene. Per the germline V gene, CDR1 is LGHNA and CDR2 is YNFKEQ. This CDR3 spans 14 amino acids. The CDR3 region has the DNA TGTGCCAGCAGCCAATTCCAGGGGGCCGATGGCTACACCTTC. Protein sequence: CASSQFQGADGYTF.

Points on this clone: Other DNA sequences from this sample encode an identical CDR3 as well. The rearrangement links TRBV18 to TRBJ2-3, with 7 bases identical to TRBD2. Trimming took 0 bases from V and 2 from J; bases not matched to a gene: 8. This CDR3 comprises 17 residues. The germline V gene encodes CDR1 KGHSH and CDR2 LQKENI. The CDR3 nucleotides are TGTGCCAGCTCACCACCGTGGGCTAGCGGAGACACAGATACGCAGTATTTT. Protein: CASSPPWASGDTDTQYF.

This chain uses TRBV5-4 with TRBJ2-5, with TRBD2 identical over 14 bases. After removal of 4 bases from V and 5 bases from J, the junction contained 7 bases not matched to a gene. The CDR3 sequence is 16 residues long. Germline values: CDR1 SGHNT, CDR2 YYREEE (reference sequence). CDR3 sequence: CASSVGLAGAVETQYF. The CDR3 nucleotides read TGTGCCAGCAGCGTGGGACTAGCGGGAGCGGTTGAGACCCAGTACTTC.

V gene TRBV6-1 combines with J gene TRBJ2-2; no firm D call. CDR3 length: 16 residues. V was shortened by 4 bases and J by 0 bases, with 12 bases between the two germline ends. Germline-derived CDR1 and CDR2 are MNHNS and SASEGT. The CDR3 sequence: CASSAYWGANTGELFF. CDR3 in DNA: TGTGCCAGCAGTGCTTACTGGGGTGCGAACACCGGGGAGCTGTTTTTT.

The V gene is TRBV5-6, the J gene TRBJ1-2, with D uncertain. V lost 0 bases, J lost 2 bases, and 8 bases lay in between. CDR1 and CDR2 (germline): SGHDT, YYEEEE. This CDR3 contains 14 residues. The CDR3, as DNA: TGTGCCAGCAGCTTGGGTCGGGGAAACTATGGCTACACCTTC. This gives the protein CASSLGRGNYGYTF. The full variable domain, in which reference TRBV5-6 and TRBJ1-2 provide the parts outside the CDR3, is DAGVTQSPTHLIKTRGQQVTLRCSPKSGHDTVSWYQQALGQGPQFIFQYYEEEERQRGNFPDRFSGHQFPNYSSELNVNALLLGDSALYLCASSLGRGNYGYTFGSGTRLTVV.

The DNA for the CDR3 is TGTGCCAGCAGCCGGGACACTTATGGCTACACCTTC. It encodes CASSRDTYGYTF. The rearrangement uses TRBV25-1 and TRBJ1-2; D may be TRBD1 (6 bases). CDR3 size: 12 residues. Germline CDR1 is MGHDK and CDR2 is SYGVNS. Trimming took off 6 bases at V and 5 bases at J, with 10 bases between the two ends.

This clone has ten or more counts. The chain joins TRBV28 to TRBJ1-1, with D perhaps matching TRBD1 (6 bases). The germline V gene encodes CDR1 MDHEN and CDR2 SYDVKM. V lost 5 bases to trimming and J lost 11 bases, with 18 bases between them. The CDR3 covers 13 residues. CDR3 nucleotides: TGTGCCAGCAGTCTTCCACCCGGGGGCTCGGCTTTCTTT. Its protein product is CASSLPPGGSAFF.

J is TRBJ2-3 and V is TRBV11-2; tentative D call: TRBD2 (6 bases). The CDR3 covers 17 residues. V was trimmed by 1 base and J by 2 bases, leaving 16 bases between them. Germline-derived CDR1 and CDR2 are SGHAT and FQNNGV. The CDR3 DNA is TGTGCCAGCAGCTTAGTGGGTAGCGGCACGTACACAGATACGCAGTATTTT. Translated: CASSLVGSGTYTDTQYF.

This clone occurred once. Other DNA sequences in the same sample also yield this CDR3. The chain has TRBV12-5 and TRBJ2-1; no clear D gene. Looked up from germline, CDR1 is LGHNT and CDR2 is FRNRAP. V dropped 2 bases and J dropped 6 bases, with 8 bases sitting between them. The CDR3 is 13 amino acids. The CDR3: CASGLLASNEQFF. CDR3 nucleotide sequence: TGTGCTAGTGGTTTGTTGGCGAGCAATGAGCAGTTCTTC.

This chain connects TRBV7-9 to TRBJ2-7; D not certain. Looked up from germline, CDR1 is SEHNR and CDR2 is FQNEAQ (reference sequence). V lost 4 bases to trimming and J lost 4 bases, with 8 bases between them. The CDR3 has 12 amino acids. The CDR3: CASSSRPYEQYF. The CDR3 nucleotides are TGTGCCAGCAGCTCTAGACCATACGAGCAGTACTTC.

The genes are TRBV2 and TRBJ2-3, with D possibly matching TRBD2 (6 bases). V dropped 6 bases and J dropped 0 bases, with 13 bases sitting between them. Germline-derived CDR1 and CDR2 are SNHLY and FYNNEI. The CDR3 is 15 amino acids. CDR3 loop: CASSPFGGSTDTQYF. The CDR3 DNA is TGTGCCAGCAGCCCCTTTGGGGGGAGCACAGATACGCAGTATTTT. The whole variable domain, remainder taken from reference TRBV2 and TRBJ2-3, is EPEVTQTPSHQVTQMGQEVILRCVPISNHLYFYWYRQILGQKVEFLVSFYNNEISEKSEIFDDQFSVERPDGSNFTLKIRSTKLEDSAMYFCASSPFGGSTDTQYFGPGTRLTVL.

The CDR3 region is CASSLAGRNTGELFF. CDR3 bases: TGTGCCAGCAGTTTAGCGGGAAGGAACACCGGGGAGCTGTTTTTT. V gene TRBV5-6 combines with J gene TRBJ2-2, with 8 bases that match TRBD2. Germline V gene sequence: CDR1 SGHDT, CDR2 YYEEEE. The CDR3 totals 15 residues. V shed 5 bases and J 1 base; nucleotides not matched to a gene: 4.

This clone was counted once. The chain links TRBV9 to TRBJ2-5, with 16 bases lining up with TRBD2. Germline V gene sequence: CDR1 SGDLS, CDR2 YYNGEE. The CDR3 length is 18 residues. Trimming at V came to 3 bases and at J to 0 bases, leaving 5 bases not matched to a gene. CDR3 coding DNA: TGTGCCAGCAGCGCAGGGACTAGCGGGGGGGCTTACCAAGAGACCCAGTACTTC. As protein: CASSAGTSGGAYQETQYF.

The genes are TRBV6-1 and TRBJ1-4; possible D gene TRBD1, 5 bases. Per the germline V gene, CDR1 is MNHNS and CDR2 is SASEGT. Trimming removed 5 bases at V and 2 bases at J, with 12 bases between. The CDR3 is 15 amino acids. The CDR3 DNA follows: TGTGCCAGCAGTACCGGACAACGGACTAATGAAAAACTGTTTTTT. The encoded protein is CASSTGQRTNEKLFF.

The chain uses TRBV11-2 and TRBJ1-2; weak D call: TRBD1 (5 bases). The V end was cut by 0 bases, the J end by 7 bases, with 9 bases between. The CDR3 has 13 amino acids. Germline CDR1 is SGHAT and CDR2 is FQNNGV. The CDR3 protein is CASSLDPRGGYTF. CDR3 sequence (DNA): TGTGCCAGCAGCTTAGATCCAAGGGGTGGCTACACCTTC.

This rearrangement joins TRBV28 to TRBJ1-5, with D hard to call. Trimming removed 2 bases from V and 7 bases from J, with 12 bases in between. In germline, CDR1 is MDHEN, CDR2 SYDVKM. The CDR3 is 14 amino acids. The CDR3 region is CASSLEGPGQPQHF. DNA for the CDR3: TGTGCCAGCAGTTTAGAAGGCCCTGGGCAGCCCCAGCATTTT.

A single count supports this clone. The chain employs TRBV7-2 and TRBJ2-7; the match to TRBD1 covers 10 bases. V trimming: 3 bases; J trimming: 7 bases; junction bases outside the gene matches: 6. CDR1 SGHTA and CDR2 FQGNSA come from the germline V gene. This CDR3 is 14 amino acids long. CDR3 amino acids: CASSFPGQGREQYF. The CDR3 coding sequence is TGTGCCAGCAGCTTTCCGGGACAGGGGAGGGAGCAGTACTTC.

This sequence joins TRBV6-6 and TRBJ2-7; 8 bases fit TRBD1. The CDR3 consists of 14 residues. J gave up 2 bases and V 6 bases, and 6 bases lay outside the gene matches. Germline V gene sequence: CDR1 MNHNY, CDR2 SVGAGI (reference sequence). CDR3 protein: CASRRAGGTYEQYF. Here the CDR3 DNA reads TGTGCCAGCAGAAGGGCAGGGGGCACCTACGAGCAGTACTTC.

Remarks on this clone: Different DNA sequences within this sample yield the same CDR3. The chain links TRBV7-2 to TRBJ2-3; tentative D call: TRBD1 (5 bases). The CDR3 runs to 14 residues. Looked up from germline, CDR1 is SGHTA and CDR2 is FQGNSA. V dropped 3 bases and J dropped 2 bases, with 9 bases sitting between them. CDR3 sequence: CASSLGPATDTQYF. In nucleotides, the CDR3 is TGTGCCAGCAGCTTGGGGCCAGCCACAGATACGCAGTATTTT.

The rearrangement joins TRBV7-2 to TRBJ1-5; tentatively, D is TRBD1 (6 bases). Germline CDR1 SGHTA, CDR2 FQGNSA. The CDR3 is 14 amino acids. The V end was cut by 5 bases, the J end by 3 bases, with 11 bases between. CDR3 nucleotide sequence: TGTGCCAGCAGCGGGGACATTTACAATCAGCCCCAGCATTTT. Translating gives CASSGDIYNQPQHF.

On this clone: Other DNA sequences in this specimen translate into the identical CDR3. The chain uses TRBV27 and TRBJ2-7; perhaps D is TRBD1 or TRBD2 (5 bases each). This CDR3 has 15 amino acids. V lost 1 base and J lost 2, with 12 bases in between. CDR1 is MNHEY, CDR2 SMNVEV, per germline (reference sequence). Here the CDR3 reads CASSLYGTDPYEQYF. The CDR3, as DNA: TGTGCCAGCAGTTTATATGGGACGGATCCCTACGAGCAGTACTTC.

The chain recombines TRBV19 with TRBJ1-2; no firm D call. Germline CDR1 reads LNHDA; CDR2 reads SQIVND (reference sequence). This CDR3 comprises 11 residues. V dropped 3 bases and J dropped 8 bases, with 7 bases sitting between them. CDR3 nucleotides: TGTGCCAGTAGTATCGGGAGAGGCTACACCTTC. This sequence encodes CASSIGRGYTF. Complete variable domain (other parts from reference TRBV19 and TRBJ1-2): DGGITQSPKYLFRKEGQNVTLSCEQNLNHDAMYWYRQDPGQGLRLIYYSQIVNDFQKGDIAEGYSVSREKKESFPLTVTSAQKNPTAFYLCASSIGRGYTFGSGTRLTVV.

The chain is built from TRBV11-2 and TRBJ1-2, with 9 bases lining up with TRBD1. With 1 base clipped from V and 7 bases from J, the junction kept 7 bases outside the gene matches. This CDR3 is built from 15 residues. Germline CDR1 SGHAT, CDR2 FQNNGV. The CDR3 loop reads CASSLVGQGGGGYTF. CDR3 nucleotide sequence: TGTGCCAGCAGCTTAGTGGGACAGGGAGGCGGTGGCTACACCTTC.

This chain joins TRBV6-5 and TRBJ2-3, with 7 bases aligning to TRBD1. Germline values: CDR1 MNHEY, CDR2 SVGAGI. The J segment lost 0 bases and the V segment lost 2 bases, leaving 2 bases of the junction unmatched. The CDR3 extends over 15 amino acids. CDR3 nucleotide sequence: TGTGCCAGCAGTTACAGGACAGGCAGCACAGATACGCAGTATTTT. Its protein is CASSYRTGSTDTQYF.

Note on this clone: Other DNA sequences in this sample translate to the same CDR3. The chain joins TRBV5-1 to TRBJ1-4, with unresolved D. Germline V gene lookup returns CDR1 SGHRS and CDR2 YFSETQ. V lost 2 bases and J 1 base, leaving 6 bases between the germline ends. The CDR3 consists of 14 residues. CDR3 sequence (DNA): TGCGCCAGCAGCTTTGAGGGAACTAATGAAAAACTGTTTTTT. It translates to CASSFEGTNEKLFF. Combining the CDR3 with reference TRBV5-1 and TRBJ1-4 gives the whole variable domain KAGVTQTPRYLIKTRGQQVTLSCSPISGHRSVSWYQQTPGQGLQFLFEYFSETQRNKGNFPGRFSGRQFSNSRSEMNVSTLELGDSALYLCASSFEGTNEKLFFGSGTQLSVL.

The chain links TRBV27 to TRBJ2-3; D might be TRBD1 or TRBD2, each matching 5 bases. This CDR3 is 13 amino acids long. V lost 6 bases, J lost 14 bases, and 21 bases lay in between. Germline CDR1 MNHEY, CDR2 SMNVEV (reference sequence). CDR3 amino acids: CASSETWGSLGYF. CDR3 DNA sequence: TGTGCCAGCAGCGAAACTTGGGGGAGTTTGGGGTATTTT.

V gene TRBV30 combines with J gene TRBJ1-2; D is possibly TRBD1 (5 bases). From germline, CDR1 is GTSNPN and CDR2 SVGIG (reference sequence). The germline V and J ends were trimmed by 8 bases and 4 bases, with 14 bases remaining between them. The CDR3 spans 12 residues. The CDR3 here is CARDPGTYGYTF. The CDR3 bases are TGTGCCCGGGACCCAGGAACCTATGGCTACACCTTC.

The J gene is TRBJ1-4, the V gene TRBV4-1; weak D call: TRBD1 (5 bases). Germline V gene sequence: CDR1 MGHRA, CDR2 YSYEKL. The CDR3 contains 16 residues. Between the trimmed V and J ends, which lost 0 bases and 0 bases, there was a span of 8 bases. In DNA form, the CDR3 reads TGCGCCAGCAGCCAAGATGGGGCCGCAACTAATGAAAAACTGTTTTTT. Translated, it gives CASSQDGAATNEKLFF.

The chain recombines TRBV4-1 with TRBJ2-4, with 8 positions matching TRBD2. V shed 0 bases, J shed 7 bases, and the junction held 14 bases outside the gene matches. The CDR3 covers 18 residues. Germline assignment: CDR1 MGHRA and CDR2 YSYEKL. CDR3 amino acids: CASSQETSGLPGGNIQYF. CDR3 DNA sequence: TGCGCCAGCAGCCAAGAAACTAGCGGCTTACCGGGGGGGAACATTCAGTACTTC.